This TCR beta chain was retrieved from a study of T-cell reconstitution after alpha-beta-depleted transplantation in children. Construction of the TCRbeta library involved unique molecular identifiers. TCRdb redid the calling of the PCR reads with MiXCR, one entry per CDR3 protein. The sample lists about 230,000 distinct CDR3 sequences, approximately 10% occurring once. General study points: After one year, T-cell counts and TCRbeta diversity mostly came from new T cells.

On this clonotype: No antigen is known for it. This could be a read error, since a much larger clone is one nucleotide away.

The sample in question was PBMCs, obtained before TCRalphabeta/CD19-depleted stem cell transplant. This receptor was taken from a child under three years old with acute myeloid leukemia, due to receive a stem cell transplant.

The CDR3 region is CVSSLQEGARQPQHF. CDR3 nucleotide sequence: TGTGTCAGCAGCTTACAGGAGGGGGCACGACAGCCCCAGCATTTT. The chain has TRBV7-2 and TRBJ1-5; TRBD1 aligns across 7 bases. The CDR3 totals 15 residues. CDR1 is SGHTA and CDR2 is FQGNSA in the germline V gene. Full variable domain (missing parts from reference TRBV7-2 and TRBJ1-5): GAGVSQSPSNKVTEKGKDVELRCDPISGHTALYWYRQSLGQGLEFLIYFQGNSAPDKSGLPSDRFSAERTGGSVSTLTIQRTQQEDSAVYLCVSSLQEGARQPQHFGDGTRLSIL.